The following is a T cell receptor beta chain sequence with its context. What it binds is unknown. iRepertoire HTBI primers and Arm-PCR of CDR3 regions built TCR beta libraries. As originally analysed: Across samples, 55 to 75 TRBV and some 13 TRBJ segments were found. MiXCR, run by TCRdb on the multiplex PCR reads, gives a single entry per CDR3 protein. TCRdb's processing, not the authors', yielded these V and J calls. In the table there are 390,000 or so distinct CDR3 sequences, roughly 25% of which are singletons. Germline V gene sequence: CDR1 WNHNN, CDR2 SYGVQD (reference sequence). This CDR3 region has 14 residues. V lost 0 bases and J lost 6; bases outside the gene matches: 5. The data derive from a study of regulatory T cells in long-lasting Graves disease. Time point in this sample: persistent/refractory GD, antithyroid drugs over 5 years with positive TRAb. RNA isolated from PBMCs was used to make the TCR library.

Study-wide results and limits: With persistent disease, TRBV28, TRBJ1-2 and TRBJ2-5 were the favored segments. The study found lower TCR diversity in persistent Graves' patients than in newly diagnosed ones.

The source of this sequence is a woman between 35 and 50 years old with Graves disease. The sample in question was peripheral blood mononuclear cells (PBMCs), obtained when the disease was refractory, from a patient treated with antithyroid drugs. The rearrangement links TRBV10-1 to TRBJ2-7; 7 positions agree with TRBD1. The CDR3 nucleotides are TGCGCCAGCAGTGAGTCCGCCTCAGGGGGCGAGCAGTACTTC. It yields the protein CASSESASGGEQYF.